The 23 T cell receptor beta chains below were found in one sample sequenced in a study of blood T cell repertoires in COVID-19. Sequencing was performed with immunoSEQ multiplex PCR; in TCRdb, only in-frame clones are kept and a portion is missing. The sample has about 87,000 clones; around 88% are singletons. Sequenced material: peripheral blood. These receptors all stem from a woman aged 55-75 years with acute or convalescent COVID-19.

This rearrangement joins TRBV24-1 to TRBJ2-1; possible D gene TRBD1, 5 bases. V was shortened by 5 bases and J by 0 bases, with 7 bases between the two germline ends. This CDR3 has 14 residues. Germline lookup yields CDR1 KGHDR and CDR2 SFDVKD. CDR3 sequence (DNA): TGTGCCACCAGTGGCAGGGACTCCTACAATGAGCAGTTCTTC. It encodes CATSGRDSYNEQFF.

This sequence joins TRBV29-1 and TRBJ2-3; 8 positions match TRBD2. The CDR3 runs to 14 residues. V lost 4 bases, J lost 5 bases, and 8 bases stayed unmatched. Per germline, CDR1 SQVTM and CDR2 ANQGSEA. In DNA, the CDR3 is TGCAGCGTTGGAGACGGGGGGGCCGGAGATACGCAGTATTTT. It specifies CSVGDGGAGDTQYF.

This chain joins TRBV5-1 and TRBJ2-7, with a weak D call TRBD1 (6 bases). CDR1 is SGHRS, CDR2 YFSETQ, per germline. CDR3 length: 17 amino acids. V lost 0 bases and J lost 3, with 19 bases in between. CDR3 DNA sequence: TGCGCCAGCAGCTTGGAAAACCAATGGGGGCCAGGCTACGAGCAGTACTTC. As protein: CASSLENQWGPGYEQYF.

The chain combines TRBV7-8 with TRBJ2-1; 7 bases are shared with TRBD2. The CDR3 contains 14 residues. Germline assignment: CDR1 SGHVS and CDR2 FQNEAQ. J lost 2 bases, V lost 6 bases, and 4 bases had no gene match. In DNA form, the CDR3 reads TGTGCCAGCAGGGCTAGCGGTACCTACAATGAGCAGTTCTTC. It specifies CASRASGTYNEQFF.

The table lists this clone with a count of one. CDR3 DNA sequence: TGTGCCAGCAGTTACAATGGGGGGATAGGAGCTTTCTTT. This codes for CASSYNGGIGAFF. The V and J genes are TRBV6-5 and TRBJ1-1; a possible D gene is TRBD1 (5 bases). V lost 2 bases and J 10 bases, leaving 14 bases between the germline ends. The germline V gene encodes CDR1 MNHEY and CDR2 SVGAGI. The CDR3 is 13 residues long.

CDR3 sequence reads: CASSIQRTSGEDTQYF. The DNA for the CDR3 is TGTGCCAGTAGTATTCAGAGAACTAGCGGGGAAGATACGCAGTATTTT. This chain joins TRBV19 and TRBJ2-3; TRBD2 matches at 10 bases. The CDR3 totals 16 residues. Germline assignment: CDR1 LNHDA and CDR2 SQIVND (reference sequence). V lost 3 bases and J lost 5; bases outside the gene matches: 8.

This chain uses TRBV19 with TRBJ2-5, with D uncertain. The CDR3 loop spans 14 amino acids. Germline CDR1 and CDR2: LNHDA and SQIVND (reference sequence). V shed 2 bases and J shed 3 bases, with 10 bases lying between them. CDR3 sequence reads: CASSILATEETQYF. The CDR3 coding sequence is TGTGCCAGTAGTATATTAGCAACTGAAGAGACCCAGTACTTC.

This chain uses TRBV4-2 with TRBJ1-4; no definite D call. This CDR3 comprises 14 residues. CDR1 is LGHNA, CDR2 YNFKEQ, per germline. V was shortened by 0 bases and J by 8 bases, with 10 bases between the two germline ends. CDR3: CASSQDPTGEKLFF. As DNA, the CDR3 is TGTGCCAGCAGCCAAGATCCCACGGGGGAAAAACTGTTTTTT.

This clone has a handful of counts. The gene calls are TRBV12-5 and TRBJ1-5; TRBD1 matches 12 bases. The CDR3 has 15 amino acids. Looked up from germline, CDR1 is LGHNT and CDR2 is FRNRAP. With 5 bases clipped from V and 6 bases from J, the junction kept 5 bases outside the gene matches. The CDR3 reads CASGLGQGAPQPQHF. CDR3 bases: TGTGCTAGTGGTCTGGGACAGGGGGCCCCTCAGCCCCAGCATTTT.

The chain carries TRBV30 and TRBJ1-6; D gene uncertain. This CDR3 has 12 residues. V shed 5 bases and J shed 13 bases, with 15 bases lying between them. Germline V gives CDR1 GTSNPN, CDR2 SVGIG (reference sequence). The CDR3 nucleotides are TGTGCCTGGCTTAGGGATGCGGGGCCCCTCCACTTT. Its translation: CAWLRDAGPLHF.

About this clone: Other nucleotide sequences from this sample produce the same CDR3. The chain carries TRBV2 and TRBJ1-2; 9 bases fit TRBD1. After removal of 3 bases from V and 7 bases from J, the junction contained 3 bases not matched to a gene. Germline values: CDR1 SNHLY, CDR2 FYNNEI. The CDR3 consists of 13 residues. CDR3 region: CASSEGQGFGYTF. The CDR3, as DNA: TGTGCCAGCAGTGAGGGACAGGGATTTGGCTACACCTTC.

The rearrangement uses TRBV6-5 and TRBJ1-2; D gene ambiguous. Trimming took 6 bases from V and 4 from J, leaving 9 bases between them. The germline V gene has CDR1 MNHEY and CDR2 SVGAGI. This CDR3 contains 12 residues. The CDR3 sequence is CASSAESYGYTF. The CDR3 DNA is TGTGCCAGCAGCGCGGAGTCCTATGGCTACACCTTC.

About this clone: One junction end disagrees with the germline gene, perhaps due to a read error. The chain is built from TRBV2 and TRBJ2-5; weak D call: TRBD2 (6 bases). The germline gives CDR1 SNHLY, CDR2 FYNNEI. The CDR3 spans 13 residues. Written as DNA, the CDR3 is TGTGCCACCAGTTCGGGGGTCGGAGAGACCCAGTACTTC. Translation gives CATSSGVGETQYF.

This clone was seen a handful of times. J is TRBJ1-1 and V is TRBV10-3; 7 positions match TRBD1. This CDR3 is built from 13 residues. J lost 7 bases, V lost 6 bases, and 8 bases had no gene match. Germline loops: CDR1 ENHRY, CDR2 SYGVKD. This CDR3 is CAIRGTAASEAFF. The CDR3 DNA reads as TGTGCCATCAGGGGGACAGCAGCTAGTGAAGCTTTCTTT.

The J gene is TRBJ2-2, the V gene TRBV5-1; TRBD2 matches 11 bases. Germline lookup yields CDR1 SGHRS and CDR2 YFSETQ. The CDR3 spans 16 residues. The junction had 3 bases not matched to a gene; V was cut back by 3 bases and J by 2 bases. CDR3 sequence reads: CASSSTSGTNTGELFF. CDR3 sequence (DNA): TGCGCCAGCAGCTCGACTAGCGGGACTAACACCGGGGAGCTGTTTTTT.

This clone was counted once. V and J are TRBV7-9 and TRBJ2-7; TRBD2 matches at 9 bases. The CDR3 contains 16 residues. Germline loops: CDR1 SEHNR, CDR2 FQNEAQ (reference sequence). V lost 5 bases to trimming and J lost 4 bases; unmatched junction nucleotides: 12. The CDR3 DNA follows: TGTGCCAGCAGCCACTGGGCGGGAGGGGGTAATTACGAGCAGTACTTC. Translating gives CASSHWAGGGNYEQYF.

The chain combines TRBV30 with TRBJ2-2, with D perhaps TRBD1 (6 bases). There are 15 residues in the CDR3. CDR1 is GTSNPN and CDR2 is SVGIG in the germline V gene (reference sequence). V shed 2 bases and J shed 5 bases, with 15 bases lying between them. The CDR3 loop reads CAWSPIQGLTGELFF. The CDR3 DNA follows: TGTGCCTGGAGTCCGATACAGGGATTAACCGGGGAGCTGTTTTTT. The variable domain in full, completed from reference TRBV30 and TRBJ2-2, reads SQTIHQWPATLVQPVGSPLSLECTVEGTSNPNLYWYRQAAGRGLQLLFYSVGIGQISSEVPQNLSASRPQDRQFILSSKKLLLSDSGFYLCAWSPIQGLTGELFFGEGSRLTVL.

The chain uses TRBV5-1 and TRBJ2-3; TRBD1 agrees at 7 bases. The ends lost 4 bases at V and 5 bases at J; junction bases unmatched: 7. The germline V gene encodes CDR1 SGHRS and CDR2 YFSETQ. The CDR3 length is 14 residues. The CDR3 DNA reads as TGCGCCAGCAGCAAGACAGGGAGTAGAGATACGCAGTATTTT. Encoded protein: CASSKTGSRDTQYF.

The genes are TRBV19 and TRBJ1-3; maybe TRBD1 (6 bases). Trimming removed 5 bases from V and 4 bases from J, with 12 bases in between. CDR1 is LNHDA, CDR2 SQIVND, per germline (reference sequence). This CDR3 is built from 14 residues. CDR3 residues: CASSLRGRGNTIYF. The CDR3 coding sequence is TGTGCCAGTAGTCTCAGGGGAAGAGGAAACACCATATATTTT.

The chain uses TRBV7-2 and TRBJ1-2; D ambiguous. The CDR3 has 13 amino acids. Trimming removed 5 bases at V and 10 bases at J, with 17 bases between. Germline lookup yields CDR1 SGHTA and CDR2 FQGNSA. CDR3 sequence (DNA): TGTGCCAGCAGCCCCGAGGTGGGGAGAGACTACACCTTC. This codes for CASSPEVGRDYTF.

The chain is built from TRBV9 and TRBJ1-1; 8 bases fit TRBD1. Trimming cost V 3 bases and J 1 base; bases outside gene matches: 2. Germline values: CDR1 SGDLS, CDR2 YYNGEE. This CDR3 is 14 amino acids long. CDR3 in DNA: TGTGCCAGCAGCGCCGGGACAGGGAACACTGAAGCTTTCTTT. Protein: CASSAGTGNTEAFF.

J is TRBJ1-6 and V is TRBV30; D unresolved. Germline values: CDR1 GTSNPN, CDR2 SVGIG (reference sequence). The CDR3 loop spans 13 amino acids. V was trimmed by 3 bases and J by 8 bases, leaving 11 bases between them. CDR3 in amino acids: CAWRGRIHSPLHF. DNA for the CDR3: TGTGCCTGGAGAGGCAGGATCCATTCACCCCTCCACTTT.

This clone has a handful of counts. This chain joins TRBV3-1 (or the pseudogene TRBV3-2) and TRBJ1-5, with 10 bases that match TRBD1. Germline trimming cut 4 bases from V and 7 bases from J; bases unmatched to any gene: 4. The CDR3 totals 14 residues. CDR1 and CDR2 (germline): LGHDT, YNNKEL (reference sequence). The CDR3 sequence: CASSRGQGEQPQHF. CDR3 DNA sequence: TGTGCCAGCAGCCGAGGACAGGGGGAACAGCCCCAGCATTTT.